The present T cell receptor beta chain was sequenced within a study of T cells in Graves' hyperthyroidism and ophthalmopathy. There were TCR beta CDR3 regions amplified from RNA transcripts. When the TCR CDR3 underwent first-round RT-PCR, the HTBI primer set was used. In TCRdb, the multiplex PCR reads were re-called with MiXCR into one record per CDR3 protein. The sample lists around 380,000 distinct CDR3 sequences, 13% occurring once. This clonotype has only a few counts. Newly diagnosed patients aged 18 to 65 had hyperthyroidism of under 2 months' duration. Each diagnosis drew on symptoms, thyroxine, TRAb, thyroid ultrasound and orbital computed tomography findings. V lost 6 bases, J lost 5 bases, and 10 bases lay in between. The CDR3 extends over 11 amino acids. Germline V gene data show CDR1 as DFQATT and CDR2 as SNEGSKA (reference sequence).

The sample consisted of blood. The J gene is TRBJ2-5, the V gene TRBV20-1; possible D gene TRBD1, 6 bases. The sequence was collected from a man under 40 with Graves' hyperthyroidism that later progressed to Graves' ophthalmopathy. In DNA form, the CDR3 reads TGCAGTGCGAAGAGGGGGGAGACCCAGTACTTC. This gives the protein CSAKRGETQYF.